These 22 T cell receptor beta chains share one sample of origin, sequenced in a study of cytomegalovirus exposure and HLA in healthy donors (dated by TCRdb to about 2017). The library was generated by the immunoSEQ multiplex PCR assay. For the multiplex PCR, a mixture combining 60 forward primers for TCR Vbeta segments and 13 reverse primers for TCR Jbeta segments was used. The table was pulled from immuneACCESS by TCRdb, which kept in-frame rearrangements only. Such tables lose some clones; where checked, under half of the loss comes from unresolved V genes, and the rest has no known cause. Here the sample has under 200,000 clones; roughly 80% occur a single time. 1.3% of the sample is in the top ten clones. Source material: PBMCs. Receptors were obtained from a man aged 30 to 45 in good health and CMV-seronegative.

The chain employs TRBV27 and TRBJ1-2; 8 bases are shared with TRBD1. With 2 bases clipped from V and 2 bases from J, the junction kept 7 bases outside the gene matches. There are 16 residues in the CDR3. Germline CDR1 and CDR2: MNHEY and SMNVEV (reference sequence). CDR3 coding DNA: TGTGCCAGCAGTTTAGCGGGACAGGAAGGGAACTATGGCTACACCTTC. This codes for CASSLAGQEGNYGYTF.

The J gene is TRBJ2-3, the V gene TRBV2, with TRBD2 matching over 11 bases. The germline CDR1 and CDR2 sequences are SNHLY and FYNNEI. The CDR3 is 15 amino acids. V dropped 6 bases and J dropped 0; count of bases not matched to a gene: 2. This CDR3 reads CASSGTSGSTDTQYF. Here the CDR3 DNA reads TGTGCCAGCAGCGGGACTAGCGGAAGCACAGATACGCAGTATTTT. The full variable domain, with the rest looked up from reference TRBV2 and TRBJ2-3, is EPEVTQTPSHQVTQMGQEVILRCVPISNHLYFYWYRQILGQKVEFLVSFYNNEISEKSEIFDDQFSVERPDGSNFTLKIRSTKLEDSAMYFCASSGTSGSTDTQYFGPGTRLTVL.

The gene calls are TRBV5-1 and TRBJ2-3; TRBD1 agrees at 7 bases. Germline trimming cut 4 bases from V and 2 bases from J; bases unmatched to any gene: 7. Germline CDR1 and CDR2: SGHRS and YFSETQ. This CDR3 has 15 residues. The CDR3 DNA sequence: TGCGCCAGCAGCCCCCAACAGGGGAACACAGATACGCAGTATTTT. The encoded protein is CASSPQQGNTDTQYF.

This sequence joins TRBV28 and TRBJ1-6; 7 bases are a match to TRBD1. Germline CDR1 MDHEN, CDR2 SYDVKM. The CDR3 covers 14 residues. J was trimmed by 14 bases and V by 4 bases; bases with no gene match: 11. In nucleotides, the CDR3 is TGTGCCAGCAGTTCGGGACAGCCCTTATTCTCCCTCCACTTT. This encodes CASSSGQPLFSLHF.

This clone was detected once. CDR3 region: CATSLRQGSDTQYF. The CDR3 nucleotides are TGTGCCACCAGCTTACGACAGGGGTCAGATACGCAGTATTTT. The chain has TRBV15 and TRBJ2-3; 8 bases are a match to TRBD1. The V segment lost 5 bases and the J segment 4 bases; nucleotides outside the gene matches: 5. The CDR3 runs 14 residues. CDR1 LNHNV and CDR2 YYDKDF come from the germline V gene (reference sequence).

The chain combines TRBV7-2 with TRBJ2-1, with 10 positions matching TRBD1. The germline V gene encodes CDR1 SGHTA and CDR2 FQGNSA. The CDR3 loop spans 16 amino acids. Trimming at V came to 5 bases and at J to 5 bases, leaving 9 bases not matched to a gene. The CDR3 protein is CASSNDRGQANNEQFF. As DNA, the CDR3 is TGTGCCAGCAGCAACGACAGGGGGCAAGCTAACAATGAGCAGTTCTTC. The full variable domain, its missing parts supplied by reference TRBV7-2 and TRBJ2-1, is GAGVSQSPSNKVTEKGKDVELRCDPISGHTALYWYRQSLGQGLEFLIYFQGNSAPDKSGLPSDRFSAERTGGSVSTLTIQRTQQEDSAVYLCASSNDRGQANNEQFFGPGTRLTVL.

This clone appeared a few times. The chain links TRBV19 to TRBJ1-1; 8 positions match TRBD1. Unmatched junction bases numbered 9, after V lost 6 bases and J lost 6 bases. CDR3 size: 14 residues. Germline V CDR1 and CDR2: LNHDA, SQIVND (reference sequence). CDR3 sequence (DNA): TGTGCCAGTAGCGACCAGGGGGCGCTCGCTGAAGCTTTCTTT. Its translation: CASSDQGALAEAFF.

CDR3 sequence (DNA): TGTGCCAGCAGCTTAGCAGGGGTGAGCTACGAGCAGTACTTC. It encodes CASSLAGVSYEQYF. The chain carries TRBV7-9 and TRBJ2-7, with D perhaps matching TRBD1 (5 bases). The CDR3 covers 14 residues. Germline values: CDR1 SEHNR, CDR2 FQNEAQ (reference sequence). Trimming took 0 bases from V and 3 from J, leaving 9 bases between them.

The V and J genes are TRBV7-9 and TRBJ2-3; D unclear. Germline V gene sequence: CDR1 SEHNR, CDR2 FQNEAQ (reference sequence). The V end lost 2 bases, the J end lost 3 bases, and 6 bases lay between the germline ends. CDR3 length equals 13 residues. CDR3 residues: CASSLTATDTQYF. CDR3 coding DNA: TGTGCCAGCAGCTTAACAGCAACAGATACGCAGTATTTT.

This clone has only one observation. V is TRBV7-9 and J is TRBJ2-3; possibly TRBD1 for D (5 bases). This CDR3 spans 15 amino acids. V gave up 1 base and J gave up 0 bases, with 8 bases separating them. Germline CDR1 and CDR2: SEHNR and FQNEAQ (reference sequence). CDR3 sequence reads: CASSLGQTSTDTQYF. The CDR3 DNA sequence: TGTGCCAGCAGCTTAGGACAGACTAGCACAGATACGCAGTATTTT.

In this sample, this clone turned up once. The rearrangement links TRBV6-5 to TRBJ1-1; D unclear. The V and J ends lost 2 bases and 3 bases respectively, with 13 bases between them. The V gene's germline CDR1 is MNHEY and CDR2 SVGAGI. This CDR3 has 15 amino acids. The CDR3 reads CASSYAGVRHTEAFF. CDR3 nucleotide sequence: TGTGCCAGCAGTTACGCCGGGGTACGACACACTGAAGCTTTCTTT.

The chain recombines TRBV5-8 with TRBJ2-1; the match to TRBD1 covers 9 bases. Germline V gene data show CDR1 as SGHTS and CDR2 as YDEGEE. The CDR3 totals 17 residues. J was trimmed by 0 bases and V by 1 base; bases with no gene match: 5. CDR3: CASSLTTGGISYNEQFF. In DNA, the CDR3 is TGTGCCAGCAGCTTGACTACAGGGGGCATCTCCTACAATGAGCAGTTCTTC. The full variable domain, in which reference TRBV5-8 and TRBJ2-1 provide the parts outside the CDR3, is EAGVTQSPTHLIKTRGQQATLRCSPISGHTSVYWYQQALGLGLQFLLWYDEGEERNRGNFPPRFSGRQFPNYSSELNVNALELEDSALYLCASSLTTGGISYNEQFFGPGTRLTVL.

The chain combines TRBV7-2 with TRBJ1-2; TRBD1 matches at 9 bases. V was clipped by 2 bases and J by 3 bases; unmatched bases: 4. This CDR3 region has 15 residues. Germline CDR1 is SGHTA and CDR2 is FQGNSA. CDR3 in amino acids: CASSLYRGRDYGYTF. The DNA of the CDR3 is TGTGCCAGCAGCTTATACAGGGGGCGGGACTATGGCTACACCTTC. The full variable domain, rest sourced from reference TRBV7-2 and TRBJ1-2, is GAGVSQSPSNKVTEKGKDVELRCDPISGHTALYWYRQSLGQGLEFLIYFQGNSAPDKSGLPSDRFSAERTGGSVSTLTIQRTQQEDSAVYLCASSLYRGRDYGYTFGSGTRLTVV.

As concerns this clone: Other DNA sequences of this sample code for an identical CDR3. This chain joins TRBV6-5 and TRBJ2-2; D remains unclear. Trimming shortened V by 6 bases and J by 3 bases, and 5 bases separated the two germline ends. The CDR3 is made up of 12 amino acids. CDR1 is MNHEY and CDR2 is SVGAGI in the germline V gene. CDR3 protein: CASRRDTGELFF. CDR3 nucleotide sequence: TGTGCCAGCAGACGGGACACCGGGGAGCTGTTTTTT.

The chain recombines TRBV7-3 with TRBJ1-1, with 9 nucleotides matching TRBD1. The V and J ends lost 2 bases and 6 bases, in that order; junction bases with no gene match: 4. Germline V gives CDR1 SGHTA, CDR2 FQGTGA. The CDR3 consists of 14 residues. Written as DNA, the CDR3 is TGTGCCAGCAGCTTAGGAACAGGGGGCGCTGAAGCTTTCTTT. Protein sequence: CASSLGTGGAEAFF.

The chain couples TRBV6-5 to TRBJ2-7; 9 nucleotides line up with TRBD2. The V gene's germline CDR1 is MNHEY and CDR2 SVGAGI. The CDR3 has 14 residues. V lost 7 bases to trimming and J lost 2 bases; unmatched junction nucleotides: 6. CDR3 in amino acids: CASTPGGRAYEQYF. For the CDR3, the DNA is TGTGCCAGCACCCCGGGCGGGAGGGCCTACGAGCAGTACTTC.

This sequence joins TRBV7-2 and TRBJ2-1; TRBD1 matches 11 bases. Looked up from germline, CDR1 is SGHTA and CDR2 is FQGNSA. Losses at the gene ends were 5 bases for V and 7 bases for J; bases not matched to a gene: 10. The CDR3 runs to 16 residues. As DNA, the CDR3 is TGTGCCAGCAGCCAGCAAGGACAGGGGGCGCGGAATGAGCAGTTCTTC. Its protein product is CASSQQGQGARNEQFF.

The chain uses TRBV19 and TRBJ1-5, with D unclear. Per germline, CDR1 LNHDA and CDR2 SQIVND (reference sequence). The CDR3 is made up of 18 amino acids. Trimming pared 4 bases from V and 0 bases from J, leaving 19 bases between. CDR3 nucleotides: TGTGCCAGTAGTACCCTACCGGCCTTGGGAGGTAGCAATCAGCCCCAGCATTTT. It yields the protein CASSTLPALGGSNQPQHF.

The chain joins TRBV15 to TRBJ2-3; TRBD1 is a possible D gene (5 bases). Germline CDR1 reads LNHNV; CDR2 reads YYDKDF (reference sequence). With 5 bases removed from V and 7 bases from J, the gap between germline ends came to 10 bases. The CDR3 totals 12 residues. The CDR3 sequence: CATSLDIHTQYF. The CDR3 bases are TGTGCCACCAGCTTGGACATTCATACGCAGTATTTT.

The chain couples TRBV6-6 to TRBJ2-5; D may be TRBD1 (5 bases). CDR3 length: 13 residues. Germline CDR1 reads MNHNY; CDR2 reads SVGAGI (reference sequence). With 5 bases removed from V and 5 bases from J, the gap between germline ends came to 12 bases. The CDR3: CASSGQGRETQYF. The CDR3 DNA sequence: TGTGCCAGCAGTGGGCAGGGAAGGGAGACCCAGTACTTC.

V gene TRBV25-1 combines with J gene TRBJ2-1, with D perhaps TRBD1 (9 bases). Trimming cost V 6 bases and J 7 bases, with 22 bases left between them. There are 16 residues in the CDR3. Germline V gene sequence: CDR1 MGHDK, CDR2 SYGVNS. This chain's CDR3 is CASSGRDREKRNEQFF. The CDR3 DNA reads TGTGCCAGCAGCGGGAGGGACAGGGAGAAAAGGAATGAGCAGTTCTTC.

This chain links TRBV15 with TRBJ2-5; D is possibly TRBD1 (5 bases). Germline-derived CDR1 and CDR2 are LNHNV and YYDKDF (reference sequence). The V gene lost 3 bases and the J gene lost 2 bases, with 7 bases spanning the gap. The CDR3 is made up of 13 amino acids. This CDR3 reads CATSRDIQETQYF. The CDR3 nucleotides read TGTGCCACCAGCAGGGACATTCAAGAGACCCAGTACTTC.